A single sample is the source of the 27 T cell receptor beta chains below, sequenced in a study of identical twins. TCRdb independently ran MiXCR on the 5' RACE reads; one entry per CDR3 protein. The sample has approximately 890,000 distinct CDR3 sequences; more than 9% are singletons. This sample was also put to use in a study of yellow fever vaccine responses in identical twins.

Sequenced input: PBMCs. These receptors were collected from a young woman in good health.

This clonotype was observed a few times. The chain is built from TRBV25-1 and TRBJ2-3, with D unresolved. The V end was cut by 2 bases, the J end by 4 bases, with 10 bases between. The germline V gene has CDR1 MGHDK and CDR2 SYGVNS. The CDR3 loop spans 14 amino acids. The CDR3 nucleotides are TGTGCCAGCAGTGAACGTGTGAATCCAGATACGCAGTATTTT. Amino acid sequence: CASSERVNPDTQYF.

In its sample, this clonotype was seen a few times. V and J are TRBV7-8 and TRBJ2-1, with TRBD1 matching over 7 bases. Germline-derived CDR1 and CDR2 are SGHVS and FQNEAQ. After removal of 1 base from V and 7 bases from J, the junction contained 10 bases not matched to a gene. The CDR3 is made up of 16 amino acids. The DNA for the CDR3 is TGTGCCAGCAGCTTAGGGAGGACGCAGGGGGTAAATGAGCAGTTCTTC. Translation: CASSLGRTQGVNEQFF. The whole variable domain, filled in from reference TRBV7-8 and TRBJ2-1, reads GAGVSQSPRYKVAKRGQDVALRCDPISGHVSLFWYQQALGQGPEFLTYFQNEAQLDKSGLPSDRFFAERPEGSVSTLKIQRTQQEDSAVYLCASSLGRTQGVNEQFFGPGTRLTVL.

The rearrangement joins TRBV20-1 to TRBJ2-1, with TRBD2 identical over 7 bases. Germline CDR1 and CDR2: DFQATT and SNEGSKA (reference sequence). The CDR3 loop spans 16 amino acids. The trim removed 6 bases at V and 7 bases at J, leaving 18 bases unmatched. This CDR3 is CSAQPLAGVGGNEQFF. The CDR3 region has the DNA TGCAGTGCCCAACCACTTGCGGGGGTGGGAGGGAATGAGCAGTTCTTC.

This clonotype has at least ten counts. The CDR3 loop is CASSQGLAAADTQYF. The CDR3 nucleotides are TGTGCCAGCAGTCAGGGACTAGCGGCCGCAGATACGCAGTATTTT. V and J are TRBV6-1 and TRBJ2-3, with 11 bases fitting TRBD2. CDR1 is MNHNS and CDR2 is SASEGT in the germline V gene. This CDR3 spans 15 amino acids. With 5 bases clipped from V and 4 bases from J, the junction kept 5 bases outside the gene matches.

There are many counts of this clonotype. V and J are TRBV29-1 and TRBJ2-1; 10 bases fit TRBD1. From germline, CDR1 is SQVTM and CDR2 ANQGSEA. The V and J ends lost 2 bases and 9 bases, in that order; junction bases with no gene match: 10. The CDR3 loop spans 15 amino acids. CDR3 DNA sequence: TGCAGCGTTGAACCCTGGGCCCGGACAGGGGGTGAGCAGTTCTTC. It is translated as CSVEPWARTGGEQFF.

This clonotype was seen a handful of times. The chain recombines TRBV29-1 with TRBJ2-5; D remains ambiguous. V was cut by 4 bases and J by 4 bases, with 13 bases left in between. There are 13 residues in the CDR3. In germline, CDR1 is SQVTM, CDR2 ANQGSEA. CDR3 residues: CSVGSSSGETQYF. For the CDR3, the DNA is TGCAGCGTTGGGAGTAGCTCGGGAGAGACCCAGTACTTC.

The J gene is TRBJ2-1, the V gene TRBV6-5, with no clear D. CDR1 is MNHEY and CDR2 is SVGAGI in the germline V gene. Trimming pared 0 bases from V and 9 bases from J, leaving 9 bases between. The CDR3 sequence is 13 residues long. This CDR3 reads CASSYSTRSEQFF. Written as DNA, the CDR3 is TGTGCCAGCAGTTACTCGACAAGGTCTGAGCAGTTCTTC.

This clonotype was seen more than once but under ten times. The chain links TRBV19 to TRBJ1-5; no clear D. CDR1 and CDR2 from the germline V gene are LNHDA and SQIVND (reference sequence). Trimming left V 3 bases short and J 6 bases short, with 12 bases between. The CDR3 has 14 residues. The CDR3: CASSIWPRGQPQHF. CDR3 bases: TGTGCCAGTAGTATTTGGCCTCGGGGTCAGCCCCAGCATTTT. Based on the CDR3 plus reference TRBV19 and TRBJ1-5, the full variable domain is DGGITQSPKYLFRKEGQNVTLSCEQNLNHDAMYWYRQDPGQGLRLIYYSQIVNDFQKGDIAEGYSVSREKKESFPLTVTSAQKNPTAFYLCASSIWPRGQPQHFGDGTRLSIL.

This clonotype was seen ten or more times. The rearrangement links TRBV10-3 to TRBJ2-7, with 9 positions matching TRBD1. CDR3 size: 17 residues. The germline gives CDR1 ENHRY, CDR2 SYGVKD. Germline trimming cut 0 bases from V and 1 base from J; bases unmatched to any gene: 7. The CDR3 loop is CAISESMGQGSSYEQYF. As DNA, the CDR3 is TGTGCCATCAGTGAGTCGATGGGACAGGGCAGTTCCTACGAGCAGTACTTC.

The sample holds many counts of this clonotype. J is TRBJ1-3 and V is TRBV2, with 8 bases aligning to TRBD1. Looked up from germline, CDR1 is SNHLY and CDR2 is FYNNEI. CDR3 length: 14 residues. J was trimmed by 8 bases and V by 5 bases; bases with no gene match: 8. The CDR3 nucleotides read TGTGCCAGCAGTTTGACAGGGGAAAAGTACACCATATATTTT. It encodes CASSLTGEKYTIYF.

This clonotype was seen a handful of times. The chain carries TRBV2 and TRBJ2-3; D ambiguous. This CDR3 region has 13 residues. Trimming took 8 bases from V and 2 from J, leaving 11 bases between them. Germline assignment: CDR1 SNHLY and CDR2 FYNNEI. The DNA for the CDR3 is TGTGCCAGCCCCCGGAAACCCACAGATACGCAGTATTTT. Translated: CASPRKPTDTQYF.

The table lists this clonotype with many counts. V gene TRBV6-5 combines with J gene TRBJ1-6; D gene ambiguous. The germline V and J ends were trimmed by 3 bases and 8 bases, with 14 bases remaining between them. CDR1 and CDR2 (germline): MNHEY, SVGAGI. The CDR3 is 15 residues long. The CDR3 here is CASSYTPDGYSPLHF. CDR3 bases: TGTGCCAGCAGTTATACGCCGGACGGCTATTCACCCCTCCACTTT.

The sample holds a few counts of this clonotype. CDR3 residues: CASSLTKAGEGETQYF. The CDR3 coding sequence is TGTGCCAGCAGCTTAACGAAAGCCGGCGAAGGGGAGACCCAGTACTTC. The chain links TRBV7-8 to TRBJ2-5; no definite D call. CDR1 and CDR2 (germline): SGHVS, FQNEAQ. The CDR3 spans 16 residues. V was cut by 2 bases and J by 5 bases, with 18 bases left in between.

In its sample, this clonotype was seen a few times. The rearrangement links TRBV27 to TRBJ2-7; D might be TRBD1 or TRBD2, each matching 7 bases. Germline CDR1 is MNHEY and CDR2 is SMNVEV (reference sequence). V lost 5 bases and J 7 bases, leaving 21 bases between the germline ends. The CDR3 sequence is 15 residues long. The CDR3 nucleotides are TGTGCCAGCAGTGGAAGGGGGCGGGAGAGTTGGGAGCAGTACTTC. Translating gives CASSGRGRESWEQYF.

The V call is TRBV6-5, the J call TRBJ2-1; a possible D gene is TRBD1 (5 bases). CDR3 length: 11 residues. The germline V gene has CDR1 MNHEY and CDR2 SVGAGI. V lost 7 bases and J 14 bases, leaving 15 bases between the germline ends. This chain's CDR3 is CASIKGVREFF. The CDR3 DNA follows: TGTGCCAGCATTAAAGGGGTCAGGGAGTTCTTC.

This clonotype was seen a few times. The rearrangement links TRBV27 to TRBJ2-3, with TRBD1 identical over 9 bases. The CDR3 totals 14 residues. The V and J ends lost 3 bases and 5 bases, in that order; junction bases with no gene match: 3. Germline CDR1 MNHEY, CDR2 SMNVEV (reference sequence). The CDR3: CASSFRQGGDTQYF. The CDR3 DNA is TGTGCCAGCAGTTTCAGACAGGGGGGAGATACGCAGTATTTT.

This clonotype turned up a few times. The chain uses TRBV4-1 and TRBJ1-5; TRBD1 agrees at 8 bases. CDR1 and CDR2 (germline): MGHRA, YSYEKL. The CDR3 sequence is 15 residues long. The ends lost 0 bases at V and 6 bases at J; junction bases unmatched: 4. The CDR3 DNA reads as TGCGCCAGCAGCCAAGATGGACAGGGAGGTCAGCCCCAGCATTTT. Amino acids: CASSQDGQGGQPQHF.

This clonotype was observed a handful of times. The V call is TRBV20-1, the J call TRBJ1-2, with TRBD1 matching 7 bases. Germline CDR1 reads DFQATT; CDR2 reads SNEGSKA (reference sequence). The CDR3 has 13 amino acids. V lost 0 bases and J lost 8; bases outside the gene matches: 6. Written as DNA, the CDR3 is TGCAGTGCTAGAGATGACAGGGAGGAAGGCTACACCTTC. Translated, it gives CSARDDREEGYTF.

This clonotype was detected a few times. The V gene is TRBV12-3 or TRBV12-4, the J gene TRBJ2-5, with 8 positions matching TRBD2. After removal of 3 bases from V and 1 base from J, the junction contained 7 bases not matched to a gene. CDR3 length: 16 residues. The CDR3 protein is CASSFWREEGQETQYF. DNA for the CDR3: TGTGCCAGCAGTTTTTGGCGGGAGGAGGGCCAAGAGACCCAGTACTTC.

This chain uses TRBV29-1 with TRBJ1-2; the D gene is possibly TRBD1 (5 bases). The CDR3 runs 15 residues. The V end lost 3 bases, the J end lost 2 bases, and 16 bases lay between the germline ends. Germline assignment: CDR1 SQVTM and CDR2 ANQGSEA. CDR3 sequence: CSVEETEPFNYGYTF. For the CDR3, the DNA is TGCAGCGTTGAGGAGACAGAACCTTTCAACTATGGCTACACCTTC.

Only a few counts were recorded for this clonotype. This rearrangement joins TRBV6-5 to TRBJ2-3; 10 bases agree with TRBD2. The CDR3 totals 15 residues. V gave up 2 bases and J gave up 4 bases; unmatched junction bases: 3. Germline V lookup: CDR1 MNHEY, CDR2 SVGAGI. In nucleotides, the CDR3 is TGTGCCAGCAGTTACCTAGCGGGAGCGTCAGATACGCAGTATTTT. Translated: CASSYLAGASDTQYF.

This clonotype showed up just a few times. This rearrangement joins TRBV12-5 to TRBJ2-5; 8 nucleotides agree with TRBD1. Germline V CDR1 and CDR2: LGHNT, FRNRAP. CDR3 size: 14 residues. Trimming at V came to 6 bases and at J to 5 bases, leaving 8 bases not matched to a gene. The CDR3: CASGPGQGVETQYF. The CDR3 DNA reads TGTGCTAGTGGCCCCGGACAGGGTGTGGAGACCCAGTACTTC.

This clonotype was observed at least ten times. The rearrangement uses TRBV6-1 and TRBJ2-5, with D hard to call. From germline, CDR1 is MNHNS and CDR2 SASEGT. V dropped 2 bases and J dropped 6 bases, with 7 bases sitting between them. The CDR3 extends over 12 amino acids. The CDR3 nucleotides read TGTGCCAGCAGTGAACTAGGGAAGACCCAGTACTTC. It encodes CASSELGKTQYF.

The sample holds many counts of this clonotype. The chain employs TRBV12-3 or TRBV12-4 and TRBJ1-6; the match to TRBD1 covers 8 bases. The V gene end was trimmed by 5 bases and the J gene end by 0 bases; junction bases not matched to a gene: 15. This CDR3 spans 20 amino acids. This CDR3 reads CASSPSLRTGRSSYNSPLHF. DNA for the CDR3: TGTGCCAGCAGTCCAAGCCTTCGGACAGGGAGGAGCTCCTATAATTCACCCCTCCACTTT.

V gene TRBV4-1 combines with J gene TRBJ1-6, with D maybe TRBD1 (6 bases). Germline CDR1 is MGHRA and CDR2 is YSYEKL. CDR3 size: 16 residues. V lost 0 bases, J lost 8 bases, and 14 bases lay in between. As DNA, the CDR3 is TGCGCCAGCAGCCAAGAAGAGTGGCAGGGGTATTCACCCCTCCACTTT. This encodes CASSQEEWQGYSPLHF.

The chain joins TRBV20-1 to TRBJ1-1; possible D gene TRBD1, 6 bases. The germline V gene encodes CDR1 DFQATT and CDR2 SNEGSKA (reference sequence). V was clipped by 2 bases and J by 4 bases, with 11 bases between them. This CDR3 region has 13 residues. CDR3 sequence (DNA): TGCAGTGCTAGAACAGGAGGGGGCACTGAAGCTTTCTTT. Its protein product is CSARTGGGTEAFF.

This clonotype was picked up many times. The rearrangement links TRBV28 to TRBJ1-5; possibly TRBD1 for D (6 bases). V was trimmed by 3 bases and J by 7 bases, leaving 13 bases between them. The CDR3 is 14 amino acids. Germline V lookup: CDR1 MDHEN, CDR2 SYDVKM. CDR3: CASSLMDSSQPQHF. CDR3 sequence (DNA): TGTGCCAGCAGTTTGATGGACAGTTCCCAGCCCCAGCATTTT.